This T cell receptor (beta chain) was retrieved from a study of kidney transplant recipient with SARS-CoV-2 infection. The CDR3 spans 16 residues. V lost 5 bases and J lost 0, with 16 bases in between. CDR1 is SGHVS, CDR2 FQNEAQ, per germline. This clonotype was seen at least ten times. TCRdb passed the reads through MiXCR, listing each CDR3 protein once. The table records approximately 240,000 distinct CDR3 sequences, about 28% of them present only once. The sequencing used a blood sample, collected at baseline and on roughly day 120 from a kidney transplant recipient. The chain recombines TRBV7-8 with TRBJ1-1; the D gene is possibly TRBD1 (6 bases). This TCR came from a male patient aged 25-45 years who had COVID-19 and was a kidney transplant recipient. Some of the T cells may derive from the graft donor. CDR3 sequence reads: CASSQKTGWVNTEAFF. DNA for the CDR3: TGTGCCAGCAGCCAGAAGACAGGCTGGGTGAACACTGAAGCTTTCTTT.